This entry features one T cell receptor (beta chain) sequence. This clone was detected once. Its antigen is unknown. The input lacks base qualities; no much larger clone sits a single base away. These data come from a study of memory B cells and T cells in multiple sclerosis (dated by TCRdb to between 2018 and 2020). Background for the entire study: In multiple sclerosis patients, the study set the TCR beta repertoires of autoproliferating peripheral T cells against those of T cells infiltrating brain lesions. TCR sequencing included a couple of multiple sclerosis patients for whom either brain lesions at autopsy or brain-infiltrating cells from biopsy were available.

After CFSE-labeled PBMCs were cultured without a stimulus, the autoproliferating (CFSEdim) and non-proliferating (CFSEhi) T cell fractions were sequenced separately. Altogether, 40 million to 65 million CFSE-labeled PBMCs were kept in culture for roughly seven days with no stimulus, after which the replicate wells were combined. PBMCs were labeled with 0.4 to 0.55 uM CFSE and cultured without exogenous stimuli in serum-free AIM-V medium. PBMCs were isolated by Ficoll density gradient centrifugation and were cryopreserved before use. Using a FACSAria III, live 7-AAD-negative cells were sorted, then washed with PBS and stored frozen at -80 degrees C as dry pellets. Beyond this particular receptor, the publication reports: Because clone-set sizes differed between compartments, counts of shared clonotypes were influenced and normalization was required.

Genomic DNA was extracted, and the immunoSEQ Platform was used to amplify TCRbeta CDR3 regions from that DNA. The immunoSEQ assay combined multiplex PCR with high-throughput sequencing and a vendor bioinformatics pipeline. In the original analysis: Non-productive sequences and CDR3s under 4 amino acids long were removed, and the clonotype frequencies in each sample were recalculated. In immunoSEQ Analyzer 2.0, shared clonotypes were identified as those with identical CDR3 amino acid, V gene and J gene sequences. Repertoire overlap was normalized by dividing shared clonotype counts by the product of both clone-set sizes, scaled by 1000 into arbitrary units. TCRdb provides this immuneACCESS table in a form limited to in-frame rearrangements. Some clones are lacking; in checked studies, under half of them reflect an unresolved V gene, and why the rest are absent is not known. V and J calls and clone size are given by that table; D and trimming were obtained from the DNA. For this sample the table gives approximately 47,000 clones, of which around 80% were detected only once. The ten biggest clones cover 0.9% to 1.3% of the sample.

From a lookup of the germline V gene, CDR1 and CDR2 are SNHLY and FYNNEI. The junction shows trimming of 11 bases on V and 2 bases on J, plus 17 bases between the germline ends. Measured from the cysteine to the phenylalanine, the CDR3 is 14 residues long. The read is trimmed to its CDR3 DNA, 42 bases read in frame from base 1. Here the chain combines TRBV2 and TRBJ2-3, with the D gene uncertain. This sequence was found in a human donor with multiple sclerosis. The specimen sequenced was PBMCs from blood kept in culture. The DNA is as follows: TGTGCCGGATCACGACCGAGATCCACAGATACGCAGTATTTT. It encodes CAGSRPRSTDTQYF. Where the CDR3 stops, the reference TRBV2 and TRBJ2-3 genes take over; the full variable domain is EPEVTQTPSHQVTQMGQEVILRCVPISNHLYFYWYRQILGQKVEFLVSFYNNEISEKSEIFDDQFSVERPDGSNFTLKIRSTKLEDSAMYFCAGSRPRSTDTQYFGPGTRLTVL.